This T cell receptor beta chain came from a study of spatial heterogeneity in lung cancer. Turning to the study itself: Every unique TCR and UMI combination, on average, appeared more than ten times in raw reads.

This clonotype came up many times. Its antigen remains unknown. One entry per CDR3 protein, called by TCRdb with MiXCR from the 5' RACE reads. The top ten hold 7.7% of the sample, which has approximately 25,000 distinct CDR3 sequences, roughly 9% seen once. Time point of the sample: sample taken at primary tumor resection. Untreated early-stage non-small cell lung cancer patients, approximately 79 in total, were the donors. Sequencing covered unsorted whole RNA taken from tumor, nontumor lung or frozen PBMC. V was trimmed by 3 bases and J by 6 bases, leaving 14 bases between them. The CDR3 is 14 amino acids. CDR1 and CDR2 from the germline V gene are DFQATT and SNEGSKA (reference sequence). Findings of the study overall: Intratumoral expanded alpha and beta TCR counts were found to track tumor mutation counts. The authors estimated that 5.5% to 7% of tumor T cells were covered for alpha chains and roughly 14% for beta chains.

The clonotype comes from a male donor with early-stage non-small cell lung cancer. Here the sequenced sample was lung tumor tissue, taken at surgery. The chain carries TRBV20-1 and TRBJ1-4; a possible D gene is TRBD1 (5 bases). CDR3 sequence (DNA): TGCAGTGCTAGGATTGGGGGAGTGTATGAAAAACTGTTTTTT. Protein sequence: CSARIGGVYEKLFF.